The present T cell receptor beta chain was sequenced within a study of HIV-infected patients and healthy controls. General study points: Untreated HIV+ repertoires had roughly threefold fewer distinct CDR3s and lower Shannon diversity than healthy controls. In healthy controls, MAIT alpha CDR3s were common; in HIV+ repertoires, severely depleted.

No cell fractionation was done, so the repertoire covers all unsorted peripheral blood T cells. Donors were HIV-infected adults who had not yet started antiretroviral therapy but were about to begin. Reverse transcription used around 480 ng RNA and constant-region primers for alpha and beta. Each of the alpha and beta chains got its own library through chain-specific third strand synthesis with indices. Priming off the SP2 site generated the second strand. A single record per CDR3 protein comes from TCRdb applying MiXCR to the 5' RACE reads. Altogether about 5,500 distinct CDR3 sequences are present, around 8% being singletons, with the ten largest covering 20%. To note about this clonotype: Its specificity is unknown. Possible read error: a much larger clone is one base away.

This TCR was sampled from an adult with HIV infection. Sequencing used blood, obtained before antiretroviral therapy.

CDR3 in amino acids: CAIGVGTSGRFEQFF. In DNA, the CDR3 is TGTGCCATCGGTGTCGGGACTAGCGGGAGATTTGAGCAGTTCTTC. The V and J genes are TRBV10-3 and TRBJ2-1, with 14 bases aligning to TRBD2. The V gene's germline CDR1 is ENHRY and CDR2 SYGVKD. V trimming: 8 bases; J trimming: 9 bases; junction bases outside the gene matches: 9. This CDR3 is built from 15 residues.